This T cell receptor beta chain is drawn from a study of blood T cell repertoires in COVID-19. Study in general: Sample material is recorded as cDNA or gDNA derived from T cells, B-cell-depleted T cells, or PBMCs.

Repertoires were generated with immunoSEQ multiplex PCR, while TCRdb's copy carries only in-frame clones and drops some. The sample records roughly 100,000 clones, under 90% being singletons. The germline V gene has CDR1 SGHAT and CDR2 FQNNGV. Germline trimming cut 0 bases from V and 2 bases from J; bases unmatched to any gene: 1. CDR3 size: 16 residues. The material sequenced was peripheral blood. The V and J genes are TRBV11-2 and TRBJ2-6; 7 bases are a match to TRBD2. This sequence originates from an older woman with acute or convalescent COVID-19. CDR3 in DNA: TGTGCCAGCAGCTTAGATGGGAGGGCTGGGGCCAACGTCCTGACTTTC. Protein product: CASSLDGRAGANVLTF.